This paragraph covers one T cell receptor (beta chain) sequence. Germline values: CDR1 ENHRY, CDR2 SYGVKD. V dropped 6 bases and J dropped 3; count of bases not matched to a gene: 2. This CDR3 contains 14 residues. Clones were sequenced by immunoSEQ multiplex PCR, and TCRdb holds only the in-frame ones, with some missing. This table has a few hundred thousand clones, approximately 87% appearing once. This entry comes from a study of blood T cell repertoires in COVID-19. The source material was peripheral blood. The source of this sequence is a woman aged 50 to 60 with acute or convalescent COVID-19. The chain uses TRBV10-3 and TRBJ2-3; 11 bases align to TRBD2. The DNA for the CDR3 is TGTGCCATCAGCGGGACTAGCGGAACAGATACGCAGTATTTT. Translated: CAISGTSGTDTQYF.